Listed here are 31 T cell receptor beta chains from one sample, sequenced in a study of T cell responses to AZD1222 COVID-19 vaccine. This table comes from immunoSEQ multiplex PCR, and its TCRdb copy is limited to in-frame clones, with some not included. The table lists around 130,000 clones, about nine tenths of them singletons. The sequencing here drew on peripheral blood, taken on day 0 of AZD1222 vaccination. Every receptor here comes from an adult in good health.

The chain couples TRBV6-2 or TRBV6-3 to TRBJ2-1, with 13 bases fitting TRBD2. The CDR3 loop spans 16 amino acids. Germline V gene sequence: CDR1 MNHEY, CDR2 SVGEGT. With 4 bases clipped from V and 8 bases from J, the junction kept 8 bases outside the gene matches. The CDR3 DNA reads TGTGCCAGCAGTTCCCCAGGACTAGCGGGAGTACATGAGCAGTTCTTC. Translation: CASSSPGLAGVHEQFF.

The V gene is TRBV7-9, the J gene TRBJ2-7; D unclear. The CDR3 contains 13 residues. Germline V lookup: CDR1 SEHNR, CDR2 FQNEAQ (reference sequence). Trimming pared 5 bases from V and 3 bases from J, leaving 11 bases between. The CDR3 reads CASSLPLLYEQYF. The CDR3 DNA follows: TGTGCCAGCAGCCTCCCCCTACTCTACGAGCAGTACTTC. Full variable domain (remainder filled in from reference TRBV7-9 and TRBJ2-7): DTGVSQNPRHKITKRGQNVTFRCDPISEHNRLYWYRQTLGQGPEFLTYFQNEAQLEKSRLLSDRFSAERPKGSFSTLEIQRTEQGDSAMYLCASSLPLLYEQYFGPGTRLTVT.

This sequence joins TRBV7-8 and TRBJ2-5, with 9 bases that match TRBD2. CDR3 length: 14 residues. The trim removed 1 base at V and 5 bases at J, leaving 2 bases unmatched. In germline, CDR1 is SGHVS, CDR2 FQNEAQ. CDR3 loop: CASSLGSGRETQYF. CDR3 bases: TGTGCCAGCAGCTTAGGAAGCGGGAGGGAGACCCAGTACTTC.

As DNA, the CDR3 is TGTGCCTGGAGGGCGTCACGGCGGGCATCAGACGATGGCTACACCTTC. Amino acid sequence: CAWRASRRASDDGYTF. The chain joins TRBV30 to TRBJ1-2; no clear D. The V gene lost 3 bases and the J gene lost 6 bases, with 23 bases spanning the gap. The CDR3 covers 16 residues. Per the germline V gene, CDR1 is GTSNPN and CDR2 is SVGIG (reference sequence).

This clone was seen a few times. The chain links TRBV5-1 to TRBJ2-2; D assignment may be TRBD1 or TRBD2 (6 bases each). Trimming left V 0 bases short and J 7 bases short, with 10 bases between. CDR1 is SGHRS and CDR2 is YFSETQ in the germline V gene. The CDR3 length is 14 residues. CDR3 residues: CASSLDGGGGELFF. The CDR3 DNA follows: TGCGCCAGCAGCTTGGACGGGGGCGGCGGGGAGCTGTTTTTT.

In DNA form, the CDR3 reads TGTGCCAGTAGTGGACCGGGAGGGGGAAACTATGGCTACACCTTC. Amino acids: CASSGPGGGNYGYTF. V and J are TRBV19 and TRBJ1-2, with D tentatively TRBD1 (6 bases). The CDR3 is made up of 15 amino acids. Trimming stripped 5 bases from V and 2 bases from J, with 15 bases between. Germline V gene lookup returns CDR1 LNHDA and CDR2 SQIVND (reference sequence).

V and J are TRBV3-1 (or the pseudogene TRBV3-2) and TRBJ1-1; D is ambiguous. V lost 4 bases, J lost 1 base, and 13 bases lay in between. The CDR3 contains 15 residues. Germline CDR1 reads LGHDT; CDR2 reads YNNKEL (reference sequence). CDR3 coding DNA: TGTGCCAGCAGCCCCCCGCCCTCAGGGAACACTGAAGCTTTCTTT. Translating gives CASSPPPSGNTEAFF.

This clone has just one count. The rearrangement joins TRBV5-1 to TRBJ1-1; D gene unclear. Germline-derived CDR1 and CDR2 are SGHRS and YFSETQ. Trimming took 0 bases from V and 4 from J, leaving 7 bases between them. CDR3 length: 13 amino acids. The CDR3 reads CASSLDWGTEAFF. The DNA for the CDR3 is TGCGCCAGCAGCTTGGATTGGGGCACTGAAGCTTTCTTT.

The CDR3 region has the DNA TGTGCCAGCAGCCAAGACGGTGGAAACACCATATATTTT. Its protein product is CASSQDGGNTIYF. J is TRBJ1-3 and V is TRBV3-1 (or the pseudogene TRBV3-2); D unresolved. V lost 0 bases to trimming and J lost 3 bases, with 3 bases between them. Germline values: CDR1 LGHDT, CDR2 YNNKEL (reference sequence). The CDR3 extends over 13 amino acids.

The rearrangement uses TRBV4-1 and TRBJ1-6; 7 nucleotides align to TRBD1. Germline values: CDR1 MGHRA, CDR2 YSYEKL. The CDR3 totals 20 residues. V was clipped by 0 bases and J by 0 bases; unmatched bases: 11. The CDR3 spells CASSQDRRSGQRSYNSPLHF. CDR3 in DNA: TGCGCCAGCAGCCAAGATAGGAGATCGGGACAGCGCTCCTATAATTCACCCCTCCACTTT.

The V and J genes are TRBV6-4 and TRBJ2-2, with 7 bases aligning to TRBD1. Germline loops: CDR1 MRHNA, CDR2 SNTAGT. This CDR3 has 15 amino acids. V lost 6 bases to trimming and J lost 2 bases; unmatched junction nucleotides: 6. In nucleotides, the CDR3 is TGTGCCAGCAGACCCGGGACAGATAACACCGGGGAGCTGTTTTTT. Its translation: CASRPGTDNTGELFF.

V gene TRBV5-1 combines with J gene TRBJ2-1, with TRBD2 matching over 10 bases. The CDR3 is 16 amino acids. Unmatched junction bases numbered 5, after V lost 5 bases and J lost 0 bases. The germline CDR1 and CDR2 sequences are SGHRS and YFSETQ. The chain's CDR3 is CASSYTSGTSYNEQFF. The DNA for the CDR3 is TGCGCCAGCAGTTATACTAGCGGGACCTCCTACAATGAGCAGTTCTTC. Together with reference TRBV5-1 and TRBJ2-1, the CDR3 gives the full variable domain: KAGVTQTPRYLIKTRGQQVTLSCSPISGHRSVSWYQQTPGQGLQFLFEYFSETQRNKGNFPGRFSGRQFSNSRSEMNVSTLELGDSALYLCASSYTSGTSYNEQFFGPGTRLTVL.

The V and J genes are TRBV11-3 and TRBJ2-7; TRBD1 might be the D (6 bases). Trimming pared 1 base from V and 4 bases from J, leaving 8 bases between. Germline CDR1 is SGHNT and CDR2 is YENEEA. The CDR3 is 13 amino acids. CDR3 protein: CASSLAQGYEQYF. CDR3 bases: TGTGCCAGCAGCTTAGCACAGGGTTACGAGCAGTACTTC.

V and J are TRBV5-1 and TRBJ1-1; weak D call: TRBD1 (6 bases). Trimming pared 4 bases from V and 0 bases from J, leaving 16 bases between. CDR3 size: 16 residues. From germline, CDR1 is SGHRS and CDR2 YFSETQ. CDR3 sequence reads: CASSQNRAWVNTEAFF. The CDR3 DNA is TGCGCCAGCAGCCAGAACAGGGCTTGGGTGAACACTGAAGCTTTCTTT. Using reference TRBV5-1 and TRBJ1-1 for the parts outside the CDR3, the full variable domain is KAGVTQTPRYLIKTRGQQVTLSCSPISGHRSVSWYQQTPGQGLQFLFEYFSETQRNKGNFPGRFSGRQFSNSRSEMNVSTLELGDSALYLCASSQNRAWVNTEAFFGQGTRLTVV.

This clone was counted a single time. This rearrangement joins TRBV29-1 to TRBJ2-2; either TRBD1 or TRBD2 may supply D (5 bases each). CDR3 length: 13 residues. V was clipped by 4 bases and J by 4 bases, with 10 bases between them. Looked up from germline, CDR1 is SQVTM and CDR2 is ANQGSEA. This CDR3 is CSVGGIFTGELFF. CDR3 nucleotide sequence: TGCAGCGTTGGGGGGATTTTCACCGGGGAGCTGTTTTTT.

This clone was picked up one time. The rearrangement links TRBV19 to TRBJ2-7; no clear D gene. With 4 bases removed from V and 2 bases from J, the gap between germline ends came to 15 bases. Looked up from germline, CDR1 is LNHDA and CDR2 is SQIVND (reference sequence). CDR3 length: 15 amino acids. CDR3 in DNA: TGTGCCAGTAGTACGAGTTGGGGATTGGCCTACGAGCAGTACTTC. Translating gives CASSTSWGLAYEQYF.

The chain combines TRBV30 with TRBJ2-7, with D hard to call. The CDR3 runs 13 residues. The V gene lost 2 bases and the J gene lost 1 base, with 9 bases spanning the gap. From germline, CDR1 is GTSNPN and CDR2 SVGIG (reference sequence). The CDR3 sequence is CAWSKGSSYEQYF. CDR3 DNA: TGTGCCTGGAGTAAGGGAAGTTCCTACGAGCAGTACTTC.

The rearrangement uses TRBV28 and TRBJ1-2, with D uncertain. Deletions cut 5 bases from V and 4 bases from J, with 14 bases between. The CDR3 is 14 residues long. Per the germline V gene, CDR1 is MDHEN and CDR2 is SYDVKM. This chain's CDR3 is CASSLTLMGYGYTF. In DNA, the CDR3 is TGTGCCAGCAGTCTAACCCTTATGGGCTATGGCTACACCTTC.

This rearrangement joins TRBV9 to TRBJ2-7; D may be TRBD2 (6 bases). The length of the CDR3 is 15 residues. Trimming removed 4 bases at V and 2 bases at J, with 16 bases between. CDR1 is SGDLS and CDR2 is YYNGEE in the germline V gene. CDR3 DNA sequence: TGTGCCAGCAGCCCCTCCGGGACTTCCACCTACGAGCAGTACTTC. Amino acids: CASSPSGTSTYEQYF.

This chain links TRBV11-2 with TRBJ2-7; D is unclear. The germline gives CDR1 SGHAT, CDR2 FQNNGV. The V end was cut by 4 bases, the J end by 3 bases, with 7 bases between. This CDR3 has 12 amino acids. The CDR3 spells CASSSASYEQYF. CDR3 nucleotide sequence: TGTGCCAGCAGCTCCGCTAGCTACGAGCAGTACTTC.

This clone was counted at least ten times. Other DNA variants within this sample encode the same CDR3. The chain links TRBV6-4 to TRBJ2-1; TRBD2 aligns across 14 bases. V shed 0 bases, J shed 7 bases, and the junction held 2 bases outside the gene matches. The CDR3 runs to 16 residues. Germline CDR1 is MRHNA and CDR2 is SNTAGT. DNA of the CDR3: TGTGCCAGCAGTGACTCGGGGACTAGCGGGAGAAATGAGCAGTTCTTC. It specifies CASSDSGTSGRNEQFF.

The chain joins TRBV28 to TRBJ2-5; no clear D gene. Trimming shortened V by 3 bases and J by 6 bases, and 11 bases separated the two germline ends. Germline V lookup: CDR1 MDHEN, CDR2 SYDVKM. The CDR3 covers 13 residues. CDR3 DNA: TGTGCCAGCAGTTTGTTGAGTCGCCAGACCCAGTACTTC. Its protein product is CASSLLSRQTQYF.

The sample holds one count of this clone. The chain recombines TRBV5-1 with TRBJ2-7, with 7 bases identical to TRBD2. There are 15 residues in the CDR3. Trimming took 4 bases from V and 4 from J; bases not matched to a gene: 11. Germline-derived CDR1 and CDR2 are SGHRS and YFSETQ. CDR3 amino acids: CASSGASGGAYEQYF. As DNA, the CDR3 is TGCGCCAGCAGCGGAGCTAGCGGAGGAGCATACGAGCAGTACTTC.

The J gene is TRBJ2-7, the V gene TRBV6-5; the D gene is possibly TRBD2 (6 bases). The CDR3 is 13 residues long. V was trimmed by 6 bases and J by 4 bases, leaving 13 bases between them. From germline, CDR1 is MNHEY and CDR2 SVGAGI. The CDR3 loop reads CASRRRDAYEQYF. As DNA, the CDR3 is TGTGCCAGCAGGAGGCGGGACGCATACGAGCAGTACTTC.

The CDR3 loop is CASSIFDSNQPQHF. In DNA form, the CDR3 reads TGTGCCAGTAGTATATTCGACAGTAATCAGCCCCAGCATTTT. This chain uses TRBV19 with TRBJ1-5; the D gene is possibly TRBD1 (5 bases). This CDR3 comprises 14 residues. Germline V CDR1 and CDR2: LNHDA, SQIVND (reference sequence). The V end was cut by 2 bases, the J end by 4 bases, with 9 bases between.

This clone was counted ten times or more. The chain couples TRBV19 to TRBJ2-3; D possibly matches TRBD1 or TRBD2 (5 bases each). Trimming left V 3 bases short and J 4 bases short, with 8 bases between. Germline V gene sequence: CDR1 LNHDA, CDR2 SQIVND (reference sequence). The CDR3 sequence is 13 residues long. DNA of the CDR3: TGTGCCAGTAGTATCAGGGACCCAGATACGCAGTATTTT. Translated, it gives CASSIRDPDTQYF.

The CDR3 DNA reads as TGTGCCACCAGCAGAGATCGGGTAACAGGAATCAAGAACACTGAAGCTTTCTTT. It yields the protein CATSRDRVTGIKNTEAFF. The gene calls are TRBV15 and TRBJ1-1; tentative D call: TRBD1 (5 bases). With 0 bases removed from V and 1 base from J, the gap between germline ends came to 18 bases. The CDR3 runs 18 residues. Germline-derived CDR1 and CDR2 are LNHNV and YYDKDF (reference sequence).

The chain is built from TRBV2 and TRBJ2-3; D is possibly TRBD1 (5 bases). Germline values: CDR1 SNHLY, CDR2 FYNNEI. The length of the CDR3 is 13 residues. Trimming left V 7 bases short and J 3 bases short, with 11 bases between. The CDR3 region has the DNA TGTGCCAGCACTAGGGGTAGGACAGATACGCAGTATTTT. It encodes CASTRGRTDTQYF.

This chain connects TRBV6-5 to TRBJ1-3, with 9 bases that match TRBD1. Germline V gene data show CDR1 as MNHEY and CDR2 as SVGAGI. The ends lost 6 bases at V and 4 bases at J; junction bases unmatched: 4. The CDR3 has 14 residues. CDR3 coding DNA: TGTGCCAGCAGGCGACAGGGGGAGGGAAACACCATATATTTT. Its protein product is CASRRQGEGNTIYF.

In this sample, this clone turned up once. The chain recombines TRBV19 with TRBJ2-1; 9 bases line up with TRBD1. Germline V gives CDR1 LNHDA, CDR2 SQIVND (reference sequence). With V trimmed by 5 bases and J by 9 bases, 5 bases remained unmatched. The CDR3 length is 13 residues. The CDR3 region is CASSPGTGFEQFF. The CDR3 DNA reads TGTGCCAGTAGTCCGGGGACAGGGTTTGAGCAGTTCTTC. The full variable domain, its missing parts supplied by reference TRBV19 and TRBJ2-1, is DGGITQSPKYLFRKEGQNVTLSCEQNLNHDAMYWYRQDPGQGLRLIYYSQIVNDFQKGDIAEGYSVSREKKESFPLTVTSAQKNPTAFYLCASSPGTGFEQFFGPGTRLTVL.

V and J are TRBV5-8 and TRBJ1-2; D is unclear. V was cut by 2 bases and J by 7 bases, with 15 bases left in between. Germline CDR1 SGHTS, CDR2 YDEGEE. The CDR3 length is 14 residues. The CDR3 loop reads CASSFVLFSIGYTF. The CDR3 DNA reads as TGTGCCAGCAGCTTTGTTTTGTTCAGCATTGGCTACACCTTC. Combining the CDR3 with reference TRBV5-8 and TRBJ1-2 gives the whole variable domain EAGVTQSPTHLIKTRGQQATLRCSPISGHTSVYWYQQALGLGLQFLLWYDEGEERNRGNFPPRFSGRQFPNYSSELNVNALELEDSALYLCASSFVLFSIGYTFGSGTRLTVV.